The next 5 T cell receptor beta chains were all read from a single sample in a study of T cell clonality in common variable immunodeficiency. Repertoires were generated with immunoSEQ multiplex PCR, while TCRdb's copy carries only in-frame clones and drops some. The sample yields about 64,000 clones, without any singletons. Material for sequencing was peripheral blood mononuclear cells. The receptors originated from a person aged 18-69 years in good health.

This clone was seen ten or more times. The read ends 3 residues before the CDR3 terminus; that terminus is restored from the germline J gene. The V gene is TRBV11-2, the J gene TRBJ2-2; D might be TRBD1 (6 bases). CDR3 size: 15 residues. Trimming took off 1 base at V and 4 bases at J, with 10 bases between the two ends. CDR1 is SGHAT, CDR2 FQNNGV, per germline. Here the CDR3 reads CASSLGTAGTGELFF. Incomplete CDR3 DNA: TGTGCCAGCAGCTTAGGGACAGCAGGCACCGGGGAG. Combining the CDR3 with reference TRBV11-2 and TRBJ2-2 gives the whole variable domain EAGVAQSPRYKIIEKRQSVAFWCNPISGHATLYWYQQILGQGPKLLIQFQNNGVVDDSQLPKDRFSAERLKGVDSTLKIQPAKLEDSAVYLCASSLGTAGTGELFFGEGSRLTVL.

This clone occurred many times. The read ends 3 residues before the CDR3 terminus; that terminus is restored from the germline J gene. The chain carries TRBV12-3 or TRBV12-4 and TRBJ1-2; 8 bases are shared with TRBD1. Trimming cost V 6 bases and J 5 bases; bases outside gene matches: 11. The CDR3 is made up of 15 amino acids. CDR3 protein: CASSRNRQGRYGYTF. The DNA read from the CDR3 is TGTGCCAGCAGCAGGAATAGACAGGGGCGTTATGGC.

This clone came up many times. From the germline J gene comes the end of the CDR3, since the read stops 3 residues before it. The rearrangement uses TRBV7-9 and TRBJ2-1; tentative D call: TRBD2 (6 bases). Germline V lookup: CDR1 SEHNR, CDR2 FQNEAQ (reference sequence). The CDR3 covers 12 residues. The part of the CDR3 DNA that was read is TGTGCGGGTGGGGAGGACAACAATGAG. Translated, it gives CAGGEDNNE. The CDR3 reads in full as CAGGEDNNEQFF.

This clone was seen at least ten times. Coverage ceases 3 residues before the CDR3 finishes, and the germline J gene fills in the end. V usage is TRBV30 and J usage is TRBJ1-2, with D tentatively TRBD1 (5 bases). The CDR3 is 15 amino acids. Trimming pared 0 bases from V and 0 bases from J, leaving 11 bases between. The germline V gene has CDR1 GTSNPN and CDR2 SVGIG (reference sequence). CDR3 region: CAWSVRGAPNYGYTF. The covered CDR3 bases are TGTGCCTGGAGTGTACGAGGGGCCCCTAACTATGGC.

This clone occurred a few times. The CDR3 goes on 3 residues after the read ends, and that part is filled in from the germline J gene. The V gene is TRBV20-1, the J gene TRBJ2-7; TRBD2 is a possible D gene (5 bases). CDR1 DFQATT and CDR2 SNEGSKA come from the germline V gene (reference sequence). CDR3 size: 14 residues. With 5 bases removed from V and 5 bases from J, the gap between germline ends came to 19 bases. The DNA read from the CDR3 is TGCAGTGCTCTAAGACACTTATCGGGGAACGAG. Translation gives CSALRHLSGNE. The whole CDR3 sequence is CSALRHLSGNEQYF.